What follows are 10 T cell receptor beta chains derived from one specimen sequenced in a study of CD8 T cells in ankylosing spondylitis. One entry per CDR3 protein, called by TCRdb with MiXCR from the 5' RACE reads. The table includes 200,000 to 300,000 distinct CDR3 sequences, roughly 10% detected once. Sequencing input: blood, either unsorted or a sorted T cell fraction (not recorded which). The receptors derive from a male donor with ankylosing spondylitis or in good health (not recorded which).

J is TRBJ2-6 and V is TRBV7-8; possibly TRBD1 for D (6 bases). This CDR3 has 19 residues. Germline V lookup: CDR1 SGHVS, CDR2 FQNEAQ. V was cut by 9 bases and J by 4 bases, with 28 bases left in between. CDR3 bases: TGTGCCAGTATCCAGGGGACGAACCTATACTCTGTCGGGGCCAACGTCCTGACTTTC. Its translation: CASIQGTNLYSVGANVLTF. The variable domain in full, completed from reference TRBV7-8 and TRBJ2-6, reads GAGVSQSPRYKVAKRGQDVALRCDPISGHVSLFWYQQALGQGPEFLTYFQNEAQLDKSGLPSDRFFAERPEGSVSTLKIQRTQQEDSAVYLCASIQGTNLYSVGANVLTFGAGSRLTVL.

The rearrangement uses TRBV5-1 and TRBJ1-1; the D is unclear. V lost 3 bases and J 7 bases, leaving 16 bases between the germline ends. The CDR3 length is 14 residues. Germline V gives CDR1 SGHRS, CDR2 YFSETQ. CDR3 residues: CASSYRVMQDEAFF. The DNA for the CDR3 is TGCGCCAGCAGCTACCGGGTAATGCAGGATGAAGCTTTCTTT.

The table lists this clonotype with a count of one. This chain links TRBV6-5 with TRBJ2-5; 8 nucleotides align to TRBD1. CDR3 length: 14 amino acids. V shed 4 bases and J 8 bases; nucleotides not matched to a gene: 9. Looked up from germline, CDR1 is MNHEY and CDR2 is SVGAGI. In DNA, the CDR3 is TGTGCCAGCAGTTGGACGACAGGGGAGGAAACCCAGTACTTC. Its translation: CASSWTTGEETQYF.

V gene TRBV5-1 combines with J gene TRBJ2-7; weak D call: TRBD1 (5 bases). The V end was cut by 0 bases, the J end by 7 bases, with 20 bases between. The CDR3 sequence is 16 residues long. Germline V gives CDR1 SGHRS, CDR2 YFSETQ. CDR3 amino acids: CASSLGQRGVSLEQYF. The CDR3 region has the DNA TGCGCCAGCAGCTTGGGACAGAGAGGCGTCTCCTTAGAGCAGTACTTC.

This clonotype was seen at least ten times. J is TRBJ2-1 and V is TRBV24-1, with 7 bases matching TRBD2. CDR3 size: 19 residues. CDR1 is KGHDR, CDR2 SFDVKD, per germline. Unmatched junction bases numbered 14, after V lost 4 bases and J lost 0 bases. The DNA of the CDR3 is TGTGCCACCAGTGACCCCGCGAGAGGGAGGGAAAGCTCCTACAATGAGCAGTTCTTC. This encodes CATSDPARGRESSYNEQFF.

The table lists this clonotype with many counts. This chain uses TRBV27 with TRBJ2-7; 11 bases map to TRBD1. The germline V gene encodes CDR1 MNHEY and CDR2 SMNVEV (reference sequence). The trim removed 6 bases at V and 4 bases at J, leaving 11 bases unmatched. This CDR3 region has 16 residues. The chain's CDR3 is CASRTFRTGGAYEQYF. In nucleotides, the CDR3 is TGTGCCAGCAGAACCTTTAGGACAGGGGGCGCATACGAGCAGTACTTC.

The rearrangement joins TRBV5-1 to TRBJ2-3, with D perhaps assigned TRBD1 or TRBD2 (6 bases each). The germline CDR1 and CDR2 sequences are SGHRS and YFSETQ. V lost 6 bases, J lost 2 bases, and 16 bases lay in between. CDR3 length: 15 amino acids. The CDR3 nucleotides are TGCGCCAGCACCAGGGGCGGGGAAATCACAGATACGCAGTATTTT. Encoded protein: CASTRGGEITDTQYF.

This clonotype appeared many times. V gene TRBV5-6 combines with J gene TRBJ1-2, with TRBD1 matching over 7 bases. V was clipped by 0 bases and J by 2 bases; unmatched bases: 4. CDR1 is SGHDT and CDR2 is YYEEEE in the germline V gene. The CDR3 is 15 residues long. The CDR3 is CASSLVQGGNYGYTF. Here the CDR3 DNA reads TGTGCCAGCAGCTTGGTTCAGGGGGGGAACTATGGCTACACCTTC.

In its sample, this clonotype was seen many times. The gene calls are TRBV18 and TRBJ1-1; 7 bases fit TRBD1. This CDR3 has 15 residues. The germline V gene has CDR1 KGHSH and CDR2 LQKENI. V was pared by 2 bases and J by 0 bases, with 3 bases of the junction left unmatched. The CDR3 protein is CASSPGTEMNTEAFF. The CDR3, as DNA: TGTGCCAGCTCACCAGGGACAGAGATGAACACTGAAGCTTTCTTT. Based on the CDR3 plus reference TRBV18 and TRBJ1-1, the full variable domain is NAGVMQNPRHLVRRRGQEARLRCSPMKGHSHVYWYRQLPEEGLKFMVYLQKENIIDESGMPKERFSAEFPKEGPSILRIQQVVRGDSAAYFCASSPGTEMNTEAFFGQGTRLTVV.

This clonotype was observed at least ten times. V gene TRBV20-1 combines with J gene TRBJ2-3; D is ambiguous. CDR3 length: 12 residues. Germline-derived CDR1 and CDR2 are DFQATT and SNEGSKA (reference sequence). The ends were cut back, 5 bases at V and 0 bases at J, with 6 bases in the middle. Written as DNA, the CDR3 is TGCAGTGCTGGCGGAAGCACAGATACGCAGTATTTT. Translated, it gives CSAGGSTDTQYF.